Listed below are T cell receptor beta chains from one sample, sequenced in a study of early T cells in non-severe SARS-CoV-2 infection. TCRdb re-called the 5' RACE reads through MiXCR, storing one row per CDR3 protein. This table holds more than 55,000 distinct CDR3 sequences, roughly 5.7% found once. This specimen was whole blood, taken at baseline. These receptors were obtained from an adult who was a healthcare worker with PCR-confirmed SARS-CoV-2 infection or an uninfected control (not recorded which). Both conserved end residues are part of each CDR3. The D gene is left open where the match is weak. Some rows mark clone size as missing; the rest say once, few, many or name a class of expanded clone.

D gene	V gene	J gene	clone size	CDR3 protein	CDR3 DNA
TRBD2	TRBV3-1	TRBJ2-3	many	CASSPRGSTDTQYF	TGTGCCAGCAGCCCGCGGGGGAGTACAGATACGCAGTATTTT
TRBD2	TRBV15	TRBJ2-1	few	CATSREVAGYNEQFF	TGTGCCACCAGCAGAGAAGTAGCGGGGTACAATGAGCAGTTCTTC
-	TRBV19	TRBJ1-5	many	CASSISPTRGEGNQPQHF	TGTGCCAGTAGTATTTCCCCGACTCGGGGTGAGGGCAATCAGCCCCAGCATTTT
TRBD2	TRBV5-1	TRBJ2-3	many	CASSAGDTDTQYF	TGCGCCAGCAGCGCGGGAGACACAGATACGCAGTATTTT
-	TRBV6-5	TRBJ2-7	-	CASSYSPAYEQYF	TGTGCCAGCAGTTACTCGCCGGCTTACGAGCAGTACTTC
-	TRBV11-2	TRBJ2-6	many	CASSLGANVLTF	TGTGCCAGCAGCTTAGGGGCCAACGTCCTGACTTTC
TRBD1	TRBV24-1	TRBJ2-4	-	CATSDSLTGLAKNIQYF	TGTGCCACCAGTGATTCCCTGACAGGGCTAGCCAAAAACATTCAGTACTTC
TRBD2	TRBV6-5	TRBJ2-7	few	CASSYSGGGPYEQYF	TGTGCCAGCAGTTACTCCGGGGGAGGGCCCTACGAGCAGTACTTC
-	TRBV5-6	TRBJ2-1	few	CASSRGRGEQFF	TGTGCCAGCAGCAGGGGGAGGGGTGAGCAGTTCTTC
-	TRBV27	TRBJ2-7	-	CASSFSRSYEQYF	TGTGCCAGCAGTTTTTCGCGGTCCTACGAGCAGTACTTC
-	TRBV7-2	TRBJ2-7	many	CASSLPPTYEQYF	TGTGCCAGCAGCCTACCACCCACCTACGAGCAGTACTTC
TRBD2	TRBV7-2	TRBJ2-4	few	CASSIKAGAEGIQYF	TGTGCCAGCAGCATAAAAGCGGGAGCTGAGGGCATTCAGTACTTC
TRBD2	TRBV10-3	TRBJ2-7	few	CAISGTSGRSEQYF	TGTGCCATCAGCGGGACTAGCGGGAGAAGTGAGCAGTACTTC
-	TRBV27	TRBJ1-2	many	CASSFNPVSGYTF	TGTGCCAGCAGTTTTAATCCCGTTTCGGGCTACACCTTC
TRBD2	TRBV4-2	TRBJ2-1	many	CASSQGLADYNEQFF	TGTGCCAGCAGCCAGGGACTAGCGGACTACAATGAGCAGTTCTTC
TRBD1	TRBV2	TRBJ1-1	-	CASRPDRVNTEAFF	TGTGCCAGCAGGCCGGACAGGGTGAACACTGAAGCTTTCTTT
-	TRBV11-2	TRBJ2-1	many	CASSLAGYNEQFF	TGTGCCAGCAGCTTAGCGGGGTACAATGAGCAGTTCTTC